This T cell receptor (beta chain) was recorded in a study of sequential checkpoint blockade in melanoma (dated by TCRdb to about 2019). Notes on the research overall: Patients were randomized 1:1 to first-line nivolumab followed by ipilimumab (arm A) or ipilimumab followed by nivolumab (arm B). Both trial sequences were followed by maintenance nivolumab.

TCRbeta CDR3 regions were immunosequenced from genomic DNA with the immunoSEQ Assay. Prior to high-throughput sequencing, genomic DNA was amplified by bias-controlled multiplex PCR. On the authors' methods: To quantify the absolute abundance of each unique TCRbeta CDR3 region, the sequences were collapsed and filtered. Clonality, defined as 1 minus Pielou's evenness, was calculated using only productive rearrangements. Clones with significantly greater frequencies in on-treatment versus baseline samples were identified using a previously published method. This is the immuneACCESS table as TCRdb keeps it, with only in-frame sequences that have V and J called. A part of the clones is gone; compared with another copy, unresolved V genes explain less than half, and the rest is unexplained. Clone size and V and J calls were adopted from that table, with D and trimming inferred from the DNA. This sample has roughly 20,000 clones in its table, and 80% to 90% of those were observed once. The ten largest clones add up to just over 35% of the sample.

Including cysteine and phenylalanine, the CDR3 has 15 amino acids. The entry retains the CDR3 DNA only, 45 bases that are in frame from base 1. V loses 6 bases, J loses 3 bases, and the germline ends lie 17 bases apart. The CDR1 and CDR2 encoded by the germline V gene are MNHEY and SVGAGI. What the study reported, not specific to this receptor: Validation of the response-prediction model combining TCR metrics and mutation burden is needed in larger, independent patient cohorts.

In the case of this clone: Its cognate antigen has yet to be identified. Base qualities are not provided; no much larger clone lies one nucleotide away.

The treatment or condition label, read with the paper, signifies: randomized to nivolumab then ipilimumab (arm A) or the reverse (arm B). Prior DNA-damaging chemotherapy had not been received by any trial patient. A FACS Aria II flow cytometer was used to sort live CD3+CD8+ cells that were negative for CD19 and CD56 from thawed PBMCs. CheckMate 064, a randomized, open-label phase II trial of sequential checkpoint blockade, was the source of the samples, all of which came from patients with melanoma. Peripheral blood mononuclear cells were collected by leukapheresis, purified using Ficoll-Paque, and frozen in human serum containing around 10% DMSO. Purity of sorted blood CD3+CD8+ cells was verified at >95% immediately after sorting, followed by DNA extraction.

This chain joins TRBV6-5 to TRBJ2-5; TRBD1 is perhaps the D gene, given 5 matching bases. This TCR was recovered from a human donor with melanoma. This specimen consisted of CD8+ T cells sorted from blood (inferred from file names), obtained from a patient given nivolumab and ipilimumab in sequence. For the CDR3, the sequence is CASSYPQGGEETQYF. The nucleotide sequence is given as TGTGCCAGCAGCTACCCCCAGGGCGGAGAAGAGACCCAGTACTTC.